The present TCR beta chain was sequenced within a study of blood T cells in healthy people across ages. Broader study findings: Any conclusive comparison of naive versus antigen-experienced cells was prevented by using unsorted PBMCs.

This clonotype was found many times. Antigen: not known. In germline, CDR1 is MNHEY, CDR2 SVGAGI. V dropped 6 bases and J dropped 3 bases, with 23 bases sitting between them. This CDR3 is built from 17 residues. A J-beta primer mix and a sample-barcoded 5' primer were used in a second PCR of about 7 to 12 cycles. TCRdb re-derived calls from the 5' RACE reads in MiXCR, one entry per CDR3 protein. The data show approximately 680,000 distinct CDR3 sequences, roughly 32% seen once. The J gene is TRBJ1-1, the V gene TRBV6-5, with D perhaps matching TRBD1 (5 bases). The clonotype was recovered from a woman over 75 in good health. Sequenced input: blood. The CDR3 nucleotides read TGTGCCAGCAGCCTCAACCCCGGTCCGGGGGAGGACACTGAAGCTTTCTTT. Amino acid sequence: CASSLNPGPGEDTEAFF.